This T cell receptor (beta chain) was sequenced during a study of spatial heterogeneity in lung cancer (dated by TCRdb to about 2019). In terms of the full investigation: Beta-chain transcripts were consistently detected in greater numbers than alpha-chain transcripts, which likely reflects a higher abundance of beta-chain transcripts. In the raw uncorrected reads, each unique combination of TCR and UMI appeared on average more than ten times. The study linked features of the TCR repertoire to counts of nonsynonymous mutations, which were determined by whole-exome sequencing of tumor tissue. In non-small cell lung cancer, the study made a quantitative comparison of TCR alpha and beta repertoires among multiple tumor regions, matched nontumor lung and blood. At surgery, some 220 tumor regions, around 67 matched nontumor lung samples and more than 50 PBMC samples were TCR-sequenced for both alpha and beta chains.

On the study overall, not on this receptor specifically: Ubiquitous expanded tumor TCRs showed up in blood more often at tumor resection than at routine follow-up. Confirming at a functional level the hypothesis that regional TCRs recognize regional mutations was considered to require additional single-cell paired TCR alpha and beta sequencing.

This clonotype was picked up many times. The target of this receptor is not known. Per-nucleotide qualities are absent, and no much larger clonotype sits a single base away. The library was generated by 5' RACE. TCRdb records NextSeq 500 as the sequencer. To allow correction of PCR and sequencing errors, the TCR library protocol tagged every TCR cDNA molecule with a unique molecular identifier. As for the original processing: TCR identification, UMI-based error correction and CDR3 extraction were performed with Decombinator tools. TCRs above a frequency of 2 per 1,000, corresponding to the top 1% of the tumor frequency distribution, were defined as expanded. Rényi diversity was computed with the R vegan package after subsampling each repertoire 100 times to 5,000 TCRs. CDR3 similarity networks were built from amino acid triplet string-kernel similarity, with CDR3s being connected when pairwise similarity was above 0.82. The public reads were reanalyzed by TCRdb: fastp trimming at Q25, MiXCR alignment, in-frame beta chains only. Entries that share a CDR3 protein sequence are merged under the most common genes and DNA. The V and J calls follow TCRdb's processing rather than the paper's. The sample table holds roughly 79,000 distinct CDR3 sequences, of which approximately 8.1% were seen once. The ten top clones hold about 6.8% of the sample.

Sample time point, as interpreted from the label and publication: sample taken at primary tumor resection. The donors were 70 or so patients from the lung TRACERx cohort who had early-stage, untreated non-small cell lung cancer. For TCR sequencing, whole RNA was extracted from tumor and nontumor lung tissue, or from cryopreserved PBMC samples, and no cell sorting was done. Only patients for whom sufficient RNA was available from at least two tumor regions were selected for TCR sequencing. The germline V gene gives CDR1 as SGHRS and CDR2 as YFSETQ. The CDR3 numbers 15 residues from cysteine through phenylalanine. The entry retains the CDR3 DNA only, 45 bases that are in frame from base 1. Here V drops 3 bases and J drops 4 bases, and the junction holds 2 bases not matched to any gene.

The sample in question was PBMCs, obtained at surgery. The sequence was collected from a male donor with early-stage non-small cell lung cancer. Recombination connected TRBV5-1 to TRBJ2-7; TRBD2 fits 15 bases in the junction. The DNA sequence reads TGCGCCAGCAGCTCCGGGACTAGCGGGAGGTACGAGCAGTACTTC. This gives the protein CASSSGTSGRYEQYF.